This T cell receptor beta chain was retrieved from a study of response to subunit inactivated influenza vaccine. Study-wide results and limits: Authors proposed each seasonal influenza vaccination draws in few new T cells.

TCRdb recomputed calls from the RT-PCR reads with MiXCR, one row per CDR3 protein. The sample yields over 150,000 distinct CDR3 sequences, around a tenth seen once. There are many counts of this clonotype. What it binds is unknown. CDR3 length: 14 amino acids. The V gene lost 3 bases and the J gene lost 1 base, with 10 bases spanning the gap. Germline V CDR1 and CDR2: SGHVS, FQNEAQ. This rearrangement joins TRBV7-8 to TRBJ2-7; D not resolved. The clonotype originates from a man in his fifties or sixties who received an inactivated influenza vaccine. The source was non-naive T cells sorted from PBMCs, collected on the day of vaccination. This chain's CDR3 is CASSFRTESYEQYF. CDR3 DNA sequence: TGTGCCAGCAGCTTCCGAACAGAGTCCTACGAGCAGTACTTC.